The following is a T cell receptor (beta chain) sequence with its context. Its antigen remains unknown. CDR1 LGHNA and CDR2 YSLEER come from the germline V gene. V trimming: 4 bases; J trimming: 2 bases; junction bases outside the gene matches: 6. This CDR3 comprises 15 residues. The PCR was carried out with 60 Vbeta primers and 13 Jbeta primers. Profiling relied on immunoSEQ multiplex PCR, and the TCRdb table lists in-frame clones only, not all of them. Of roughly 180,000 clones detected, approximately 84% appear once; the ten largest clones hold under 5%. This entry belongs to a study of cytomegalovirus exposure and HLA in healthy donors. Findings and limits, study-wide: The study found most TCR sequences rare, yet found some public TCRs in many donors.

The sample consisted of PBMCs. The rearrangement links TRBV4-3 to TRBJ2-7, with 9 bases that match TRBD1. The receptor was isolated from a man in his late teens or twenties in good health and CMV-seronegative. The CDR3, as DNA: TGCGCCAGCAGCCCCTGGACAGGGGCGGCCTACGAGCAGTACTTC. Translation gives CASSPWTGAAYEQYF.